A single sample gave rise to the 5 T cell receptor beta chains below, sequenced in a study of T cells expressing NK-cell markers. TCRdb reprocessed the 5' RACE reads, keeping one entry per CDR3 protein, no DNA. The table for this sample gives 350,000 to 500,000 distinct CDR3 sequences. The sequencing input was blood T cells: a sorted CD56 or NKG2C T cell subset, CD4+ or CD8+ T cells, or bulk PBMC T cells (not recorded which). These receptors were collected from a woman between 18 and 69 years old in good health.

The CDR3 region is CASSPYLNEQFF. This rearrangement joins TRBV7-2 to TRBJ2-1. Germline lookup yields CDR1 SGHTA and CDR2 FQGNSA. The CDR3 extends over 12 amino acids.

The CDR3 sequence is CASSQDAPNLYEQYF. The rearrangement joins TRBV3-1 to TRBJ2-7. This CDR3 comprises 15 residues. Germline V CDR1 and CDR2: LGHDT, YNNKEL (reference sequence).

The chain is built from TRBV9 and TRBJ1-4. Germline values: CDR1 SGDLS, CDR2 YYNGEE. The CDR3 consists of 16 residues. The CDR3 loop reads CASSASTKLQNEKLFF.

The chain has TRBV6-2 or TRBV6-3 and TRBJ2-2; as DNA is missing, the TRBD2 call by TCRdb cannot be tested. CDR3 size: 22 residues. Per the germline V gene, CDR1 is MNHEY and CDR2 is SVGEGT. CDR3 region: CASSYSKPGTSGRRTNTGELFF.

The chain has TRBV2 and TRBJ2-7; the TCRdb D gene call, TRBD1, has no DNA to confirm it. The CDR3 is made up of 15 amino acids. CDR1 and CDR2 (germline): SNHLY, FYNNEI. This CDR3 reads CASSEGHSASYEQYF.